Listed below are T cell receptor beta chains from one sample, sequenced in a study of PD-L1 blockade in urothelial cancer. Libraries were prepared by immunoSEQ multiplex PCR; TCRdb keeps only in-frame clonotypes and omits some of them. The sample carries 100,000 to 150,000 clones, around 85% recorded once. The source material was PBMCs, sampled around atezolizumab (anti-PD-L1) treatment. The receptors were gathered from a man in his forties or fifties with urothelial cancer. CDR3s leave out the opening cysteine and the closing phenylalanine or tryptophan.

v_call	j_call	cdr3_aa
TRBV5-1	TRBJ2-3	ASSLTSGLTDTQY
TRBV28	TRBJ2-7	ASGTLIEQY
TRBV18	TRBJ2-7	ASSGLVTGEPGKRSGKSSYEQY
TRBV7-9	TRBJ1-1	ASSVRNTEAF
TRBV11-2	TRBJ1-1	ASSLGVSAEAF
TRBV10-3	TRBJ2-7	AISRDTLYEQY
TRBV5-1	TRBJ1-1	ASSLSQATGTTEAF
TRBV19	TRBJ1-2	ASSIRQVRATLL
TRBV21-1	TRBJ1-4	ASSFRDRQTTNEKLF
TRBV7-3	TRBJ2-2	ASSLGPTRGELF
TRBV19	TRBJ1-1	ASSQHLQGLPLNTEAF
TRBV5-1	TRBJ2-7	ASSFAGTSGIREQY
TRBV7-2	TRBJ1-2	ASSVGTGAVYGYT
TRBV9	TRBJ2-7	ASSPNDASGRDNEQY
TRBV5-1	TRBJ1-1	ASSDSQGSTEAF
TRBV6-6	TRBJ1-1	ASSKGQDNTEAF
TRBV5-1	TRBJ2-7	ASSSTGTGVHEQY
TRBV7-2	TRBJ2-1	ASSSGLATNEQF
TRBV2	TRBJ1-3	ASNAMTAGNTIY
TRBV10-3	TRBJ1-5	AISDTGVGQPQH
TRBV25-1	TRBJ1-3	ASSESGVDSGNTIY
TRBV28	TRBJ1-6	ATTLQGLNSPLH
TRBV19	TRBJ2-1	ASSPDRATGEQF
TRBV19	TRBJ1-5	ASSISTWDRDNQPQH